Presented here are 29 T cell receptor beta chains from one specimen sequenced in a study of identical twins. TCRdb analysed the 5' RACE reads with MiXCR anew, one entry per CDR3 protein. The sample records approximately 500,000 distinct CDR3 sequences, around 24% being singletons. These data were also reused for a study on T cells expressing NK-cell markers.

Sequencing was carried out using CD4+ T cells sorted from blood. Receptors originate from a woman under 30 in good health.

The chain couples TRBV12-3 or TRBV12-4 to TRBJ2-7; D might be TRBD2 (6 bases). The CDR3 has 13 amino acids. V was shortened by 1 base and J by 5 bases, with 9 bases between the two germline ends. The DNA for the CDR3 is TGTGCCAGCAGTTTAGGACTAGTTAACGAGCAGTACTTC. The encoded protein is CASSLGLVNEQYF.

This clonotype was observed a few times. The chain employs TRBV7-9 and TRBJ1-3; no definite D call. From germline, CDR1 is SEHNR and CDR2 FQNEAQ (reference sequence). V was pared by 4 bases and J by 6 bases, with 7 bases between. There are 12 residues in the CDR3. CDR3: CASSSTENTIYF. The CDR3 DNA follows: TGTGCCAGCAGCTCTACAGAAAACACCATATATTTT. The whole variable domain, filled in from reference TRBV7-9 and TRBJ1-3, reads DTGVSQNPRHKITKRGQNVTFRCDPISEHNRLYWYRQTLGQGPEFLTYFQNEAQLEKSRLLSDRFSAERPKGSFSTLEIQRTEQGDSAMYLCASSSTENTIYFGEGSWLTVV.

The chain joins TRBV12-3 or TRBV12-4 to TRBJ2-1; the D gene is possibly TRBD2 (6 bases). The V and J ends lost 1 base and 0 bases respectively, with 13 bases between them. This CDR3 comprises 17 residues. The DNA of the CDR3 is TGTGCCAGCAGTTTAGTTCACAGCGGGCGCTCCTACAATGAGCAGTTCTTC. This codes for CASSLVHSGRSYNEQFF.

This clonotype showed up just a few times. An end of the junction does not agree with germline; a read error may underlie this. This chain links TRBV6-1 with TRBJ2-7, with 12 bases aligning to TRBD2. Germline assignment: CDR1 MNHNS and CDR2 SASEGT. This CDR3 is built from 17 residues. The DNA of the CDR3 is TGTGCCAGCAGCCAGAGGGCTAGCGGGAGGGCCTCCTTCGAGCAGTACTTC. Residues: CASSQRASGRASFEQYF.

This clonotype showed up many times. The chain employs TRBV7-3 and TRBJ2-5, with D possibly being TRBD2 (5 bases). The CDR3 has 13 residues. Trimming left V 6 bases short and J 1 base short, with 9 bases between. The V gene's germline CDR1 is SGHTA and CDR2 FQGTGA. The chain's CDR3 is CASSRGSQETQYF. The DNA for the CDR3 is TGTGCCAGCAGTCGGGGTAGCCAAGAGACCCAGTACTTC.

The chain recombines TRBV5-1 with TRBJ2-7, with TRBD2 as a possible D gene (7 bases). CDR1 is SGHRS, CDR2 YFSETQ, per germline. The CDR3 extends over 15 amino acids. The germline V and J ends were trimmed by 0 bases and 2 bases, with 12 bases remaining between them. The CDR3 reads CASSLAAGATYEQYF. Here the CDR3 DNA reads TGCGCCAGCAGCTTGGCGGCGGGGGCCACCTACGAGCAGTACTTC.

This CDR3 reads CASSLVPSAGANVLTF. The CDR3 DNA reads as TGTGCCAGCAGCCTGGTCCCCTCCGCTGGGGCCAACGTCCTGACTTTC. The rearrangement uses TRBV3-1 and TRBJ2-6, with D hard to call. Trimming shortened V by 4 bases and J by 2 bases, and 12 bases separated the two germline ends. CDR1 and CDR2 (germline): LGHDT, YNNKEL (reference sequence). This CDR3 spans 16 amino acids.

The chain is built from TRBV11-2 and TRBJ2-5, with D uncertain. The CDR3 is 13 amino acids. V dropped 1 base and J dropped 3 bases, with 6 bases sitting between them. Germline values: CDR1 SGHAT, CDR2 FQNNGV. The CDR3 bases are TGTGCCAGCAGCTTAGGGCAGAAAGAGACCCAGTACTTC. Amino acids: CASSLGQKETQYF.

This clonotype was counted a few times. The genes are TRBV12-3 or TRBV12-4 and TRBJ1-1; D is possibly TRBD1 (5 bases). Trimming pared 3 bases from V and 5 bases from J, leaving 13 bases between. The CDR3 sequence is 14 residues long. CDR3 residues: CASSFGRENTEAFF. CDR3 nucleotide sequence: TGTGCCAGCAGTTTTGGCAGGGAAAATACTGAAGCTTTCTTT.

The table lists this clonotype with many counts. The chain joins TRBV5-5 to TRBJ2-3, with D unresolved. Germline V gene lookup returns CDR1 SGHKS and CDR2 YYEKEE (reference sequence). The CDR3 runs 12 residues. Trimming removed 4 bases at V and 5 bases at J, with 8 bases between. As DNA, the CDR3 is TGTGCCAGCAGCCCACCGGGAGATACGCAGTATTTT. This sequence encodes CASSPPGDTQYF.

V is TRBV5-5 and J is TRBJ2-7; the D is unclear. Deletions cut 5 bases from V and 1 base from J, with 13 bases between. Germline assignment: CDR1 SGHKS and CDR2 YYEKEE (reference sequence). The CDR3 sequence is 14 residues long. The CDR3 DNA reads TGTGCCAGCAGTCCGATCCGTGGGTCCTACGAGCAGTACTTC. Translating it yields CASSPIRGSYEQYF.

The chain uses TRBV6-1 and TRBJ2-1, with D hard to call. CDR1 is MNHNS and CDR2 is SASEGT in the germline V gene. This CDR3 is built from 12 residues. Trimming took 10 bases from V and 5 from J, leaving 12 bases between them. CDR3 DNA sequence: TGTGCCACCACTGCGTTTCACAATGAGCAGTTCTTC. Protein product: CATTAFHNEQFF.

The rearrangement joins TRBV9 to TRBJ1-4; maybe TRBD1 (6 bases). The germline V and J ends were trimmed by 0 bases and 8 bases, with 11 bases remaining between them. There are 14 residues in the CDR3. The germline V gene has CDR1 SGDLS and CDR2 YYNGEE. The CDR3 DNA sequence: TGTGCCAGCAGCGTAGTAGCAGGGGAAGAAAAACTGTTTTTT. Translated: CASSVVAGEEKLFF.

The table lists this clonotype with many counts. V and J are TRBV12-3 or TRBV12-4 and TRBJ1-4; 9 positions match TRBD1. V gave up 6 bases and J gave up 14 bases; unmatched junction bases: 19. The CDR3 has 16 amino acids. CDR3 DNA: TGTGCCAGCAGGGCCACAGGGGGCGGAGGTCAGGGACGGCTGTTTTTT. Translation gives CASRATGGGGQGRLFF.

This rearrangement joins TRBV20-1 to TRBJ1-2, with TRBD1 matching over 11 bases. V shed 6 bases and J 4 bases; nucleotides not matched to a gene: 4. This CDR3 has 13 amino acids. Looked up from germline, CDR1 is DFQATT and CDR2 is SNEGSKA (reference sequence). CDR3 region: CSAVGTGGYGYTF. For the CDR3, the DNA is TGCAGTGCCGTAGGGACAGGGGGCTATGGCTACACCTTC.

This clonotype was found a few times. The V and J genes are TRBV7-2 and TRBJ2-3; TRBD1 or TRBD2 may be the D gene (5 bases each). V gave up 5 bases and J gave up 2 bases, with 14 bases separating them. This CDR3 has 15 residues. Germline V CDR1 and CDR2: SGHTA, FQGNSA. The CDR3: CASSVLWGITDTQYF. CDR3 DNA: TGTGCCAGCAGCGTCCTTTGGGGGATCACAGATACGCAGTATTTT.

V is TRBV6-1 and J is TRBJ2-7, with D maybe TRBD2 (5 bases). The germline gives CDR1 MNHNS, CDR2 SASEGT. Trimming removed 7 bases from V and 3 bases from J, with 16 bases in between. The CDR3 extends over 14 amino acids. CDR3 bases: TGTGCCAGCACCCTTGGAGCGGAGTACTACGAGCAGTACTTC. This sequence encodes CASTLGAEYYEQYF.

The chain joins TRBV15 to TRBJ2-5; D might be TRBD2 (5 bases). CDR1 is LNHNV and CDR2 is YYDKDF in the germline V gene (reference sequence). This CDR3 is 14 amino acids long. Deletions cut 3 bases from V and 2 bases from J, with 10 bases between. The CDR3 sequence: CATSRDRGQETQYF. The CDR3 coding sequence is TGTGCCACCAGCAGGGATCGGGGTCAAGAGACCCAGTACTTC.

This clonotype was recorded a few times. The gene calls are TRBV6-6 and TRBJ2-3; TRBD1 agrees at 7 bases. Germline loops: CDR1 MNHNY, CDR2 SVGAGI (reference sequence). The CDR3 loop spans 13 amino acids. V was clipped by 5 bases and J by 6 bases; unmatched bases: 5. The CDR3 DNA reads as TGTGCCAGCAGTCACGACAGGGCGGATACGCAGTATTTT. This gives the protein CASSHDRADTQYF.

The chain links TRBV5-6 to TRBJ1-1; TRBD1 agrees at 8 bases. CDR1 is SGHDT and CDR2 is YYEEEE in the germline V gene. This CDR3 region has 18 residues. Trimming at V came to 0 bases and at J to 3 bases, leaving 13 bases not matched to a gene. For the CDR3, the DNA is TGTGCCAGCAGCTTGGACGGCAGGGGGCATAAGGGAGACACTGAAGCTTTCTTT. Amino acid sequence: CASSLDGRGHKGDTEAFF.

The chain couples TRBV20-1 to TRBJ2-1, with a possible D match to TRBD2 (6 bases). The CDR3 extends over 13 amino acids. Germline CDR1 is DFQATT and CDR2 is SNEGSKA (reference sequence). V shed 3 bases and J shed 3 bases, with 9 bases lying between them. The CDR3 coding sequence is TGCAGTGCTAGGGGACTTCTCTACAATGAGCAGTTCTTC. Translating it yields CSARGLLYNEQFF.

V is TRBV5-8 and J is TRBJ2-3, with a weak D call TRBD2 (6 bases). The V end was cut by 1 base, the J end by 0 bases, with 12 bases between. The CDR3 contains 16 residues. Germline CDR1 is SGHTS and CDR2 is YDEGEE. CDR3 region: CASSLHRGSSTDTQYF. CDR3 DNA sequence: TGTGCCAGCAGCTTGCATCGGGGGTCTAGCACAGATACGCAGTATTTT.

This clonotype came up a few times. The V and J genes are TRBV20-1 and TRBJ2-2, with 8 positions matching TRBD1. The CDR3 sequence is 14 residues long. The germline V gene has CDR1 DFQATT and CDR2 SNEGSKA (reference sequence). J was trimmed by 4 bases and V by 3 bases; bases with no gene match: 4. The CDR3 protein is CSASPTGVTGELFF. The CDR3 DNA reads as TGCAGTGCTAGTCCGACAGGGGTCACCGGGGAGCTGTTTTTT.

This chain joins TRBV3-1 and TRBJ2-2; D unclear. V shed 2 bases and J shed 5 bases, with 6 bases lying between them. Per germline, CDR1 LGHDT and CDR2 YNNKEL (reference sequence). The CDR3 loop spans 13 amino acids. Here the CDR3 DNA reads TGTGCCAGCAGCCAATTGTGGACCGGGGAGCTGTTTTTT. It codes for CASSQLWTGELFF.

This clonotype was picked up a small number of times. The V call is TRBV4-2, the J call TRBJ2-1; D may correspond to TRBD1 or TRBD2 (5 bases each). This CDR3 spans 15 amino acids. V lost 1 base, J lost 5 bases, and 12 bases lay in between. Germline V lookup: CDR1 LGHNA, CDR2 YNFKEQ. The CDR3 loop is CASSQGLMGDNEQFF. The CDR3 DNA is TGTGCCAGCAGCCAAGGGCTGATGGGGGACAATGAGCAGTTCTTC.

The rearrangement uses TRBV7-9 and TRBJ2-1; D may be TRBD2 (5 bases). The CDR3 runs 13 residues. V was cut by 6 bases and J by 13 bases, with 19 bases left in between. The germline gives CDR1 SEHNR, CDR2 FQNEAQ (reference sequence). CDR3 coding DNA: TGTGCCAGCAGTCCGAGGGTGGCTGACACACAGTTCTTC. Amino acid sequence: CASSPRVADTQFF.

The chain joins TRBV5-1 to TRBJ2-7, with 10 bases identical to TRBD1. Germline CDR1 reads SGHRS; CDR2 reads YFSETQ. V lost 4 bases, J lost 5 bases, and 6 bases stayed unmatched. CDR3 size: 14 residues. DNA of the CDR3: TGCGCCAGCAGCCCGTGGACAGGGGGTAACGAGCAGTACTTC. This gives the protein CASSPWTGGNEQYF.

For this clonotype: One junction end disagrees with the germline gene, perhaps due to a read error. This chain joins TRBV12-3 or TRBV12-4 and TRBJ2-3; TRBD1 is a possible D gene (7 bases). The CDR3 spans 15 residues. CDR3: CASSLARGRIDMQYF. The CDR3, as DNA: TGTGCCAGCAGTTTAGCCAGGGGGAGGATAGATATGCAGTATTTT.

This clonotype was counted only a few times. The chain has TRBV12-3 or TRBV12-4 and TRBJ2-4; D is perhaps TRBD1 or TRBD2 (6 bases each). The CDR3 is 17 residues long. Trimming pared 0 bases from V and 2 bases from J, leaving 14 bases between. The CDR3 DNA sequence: TGTGCCAGCAGTTTAGCCTTGCCGGGGGCTCCCAAAAACATTCAGTACTTC. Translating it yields CASSLALPGAPKNIQYF.